These T cell receptor beta chains were read from a single sample in a study of beta chain features in type 1 diabetes. Produced via immunoSEQ multiplex PCR; TCRdb's table is partial and in-frame only. The data show about 360,000 clones, about 12% seen once. The sequencing sample was made of naive CD4+ T cells from blood. These receptors all come from a man between 18 and 29 years old in good health. CDR3s include the opening cysteine and the closing phenylalanine or tryptophan. The D gene is left open where the match is weak. Clone size is given for some rows only: seen once, a few or many times, or a class if the clone is expanded.

j_call | v_call | clone_size | d_call | cdr3_nt | cdr3_aa
TRBJ1-2 | TRBV29-1 | . | . | TGCAGCGTTGAAAGGGGTGGCTATGGCTACACCTTC | CSVERGGYGYTF
TRBJ1-2 | TRBV5-4 | few | TRBD1 | TGTGCCAGCAGCATATTACAGGGGAACTATGGCTACACCTTC | CASSILQGNYGYTF
TRBJ1-5 | TRBV30 | . | . | TGTGCCTGGAGTGAAAACAGGGCTCAGCCCCAGCATTTT | CAWSENRAQPQHF
TRBJ2-1 | TRBV28 | . | TRBD2 | TGTGCCAGCAGTTTCCCGGGACTAGCGCCCAACACTGAGCAGTTCTTC | CASSFPGLAPNTEQFF
TRBJ2-1 | TRBV30 | few | TRBD2 | TGTGCCTGGAGTTCCTTCGGGCGGGAGGGAGGGAATGAGCAGTTCTTC | CAWSSFGREGGNEQFF
TRBJ2-5 | TRBV28 | few | TRBD2 | TGTGCCAGCAGTTCCCCTTTCGGGGGGGAGGGAGAGACCCAGTACTTC | CASSSPFGGEGETQYF
TRBJ1-2 | TRBV6-6 | few | . | TGTGCCAGCACCGAACAGCACTATGGCTACACCTTC | CASTEQHYGYTF
TRBJ2-1 | TRBV9 | . | . | TGTGCCAGCAGCGTAGAGTGGGGCACTGAGCAGTTCTTC | CASSVEWGTEQFF
TRBJ2-1 | TRBV10-3 | few | TRBD2 | TGTGCCATCAGTGAGGCGGGGGGGGGCTCCTACAATGAGCAGTTCTTC | CAISEAGGGSYNEQFF
TRBJ2-3 | TRBV5-4 | . | . | TGTGCCACCTCAGGAGAGGGAAGGGATACGCAGTATTTT | CATSGEGRDTQYF
TRBJ1-2 | TRBV28 | . | . | TGTGCCAGCAGTTTAAACAGTAACTATGGCTACACCTTC | CASSLNSNYGYTF